This TCR beta chain was captured by sequencing in a study of T cell responses to AZD1222 COVID-19 vaccine. Study-level findings and limits: Dominant at 160-218 and 743-854, vaccine-associated CD4 TCRs also spanned spike. The donor cohort was predominantly white British with a female majority, and clonal diversity may have been underestimated. Targets within unmutated variant regions were reportedly found for nearly half of spike-specific TCRs. Only a handful of AZD1222 recipients tested seropositive at baseline.

Generated by immunoSEQ multiplex PCR, the TCRdb table keeps only in-frame clones and is missing some. Of approximately 120,000 clones listed, over 70% are singletons. Turning to this clone: Its target is not known.

The sample in question was peripheral blood, obtained on day 0 of AZD1222 vaccination. The clonotype originates from an adult in good health.

DNA of the CDR3: TGTGCCAGCAGCCTTTCTACGGAGGGTCAGCCCCAGCATTTT. Translation: CASSLSTEGQPQHF. The chain is built from TRBV13 and TRBJ1-5; no definite D call. This CDR3 is built from 14 residues. Germline V gives CDR1 PRHDT, CDR2 FYEKMQ (reference sequence). V was shortened by 5 bases and J by 6 bases, with 14 bases between the two germline ends.